What follows describes a single T cell receptor (beta chain). Its antigen is unidentified. Germline assignment: CDR1 MNHEY and CDR2 SVGAGI. The CDR3 runs to 14 residues. The J segment lost 2 bases and the V segment lost 5 bases, leaving 4 bases of the junction unmatched. Every bit of the isolated RNA underwent reverse transcription, so sequencing read expressed TCRB transcripts. Sequencing used immunoSEQ multiplex PCR; TCRdb keeps in-frame clones, though not all of them. The table includes 970,000 or so clones, 17% detected once. Heparinised blood was drawn once per donor, averaging about 0.11 L. This entry belongs to a study of beta chain features in type 1 diabetes. Overall study results and limits: Naive, central memory and Treg TCRB repertoires seemed to resemble each other more closely in patients than they did in healthy donors. More deletions and fewer insertions at VDJ junctions were seen in type 1 diabetes patients. Significant though moderate, a shortening of TCRB CDR3s appeared in all four CD4+ subsets of Type 1 diabetes patients.

This TCR was recovered from a woman aged 18-35 years in good health. J is TRBJ2-7 and V is TRBV6-5, with 9 bases that match TRBD1. Sequenced material: naive CD4+ T cells from blood. Written as DNA, the CDR3 is TGTGCCAGCAGTGGAGACAGGGGGACCTACGAGCAGTACTTC. As protein: CASSGDRGTYEQYF.